This T cell receptor beta chain was profiled in a study of blood T cell repertoires in COVID-19. The overall study: Italy, Spain and the United States were the sources of the convalescent and acute COVID-19 samples. The cDNA or gDNA used as material had been derived from T cells, B-cell-depleted T cells, or PBMCs.

The length of the CDR3 is 16 residues. Per the germline V gene, CDR1 is WNHNN and CDR2 is SYGVQD (reference sequence). The V end lost 3 bases, the J end lost 0 bases, and 11 bases lay between the germline ends. Using immunoSEQ multiplex PCR, the repertoire was profiled, and TCRdb retains in-frame clones only, with some absent. The repertoire holds approximately 70,000 clones, with approximately 86% as singletons. The chain links TRBV10-1 to TRBJ2-2, with a weak D call TRBD2 (5 bases). The sample consisted of peripheral blood. The receptor was isolated from an older woman with acute or convalescent COVID-19. The CDR3 sequence is CASSDSGFANTGELFF. The CDR3 DNA follows: TGCGCCAGCAGTGATTCGGGGTTCGCGAACACCGGGGAGCTGTTTTTT.